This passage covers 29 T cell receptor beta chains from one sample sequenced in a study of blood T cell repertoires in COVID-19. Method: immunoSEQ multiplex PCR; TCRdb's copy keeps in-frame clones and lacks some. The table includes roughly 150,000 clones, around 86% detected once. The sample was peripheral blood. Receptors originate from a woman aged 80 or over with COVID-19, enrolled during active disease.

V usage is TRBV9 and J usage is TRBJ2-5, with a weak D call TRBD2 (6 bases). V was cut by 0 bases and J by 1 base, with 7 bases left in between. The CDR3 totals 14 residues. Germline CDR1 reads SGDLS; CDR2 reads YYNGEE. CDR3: CASSVVGGQETQYF. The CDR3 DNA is TGTGCCAGCAGCGTAGTGGGAGGCCAAGAGACCCAGTACTTC.

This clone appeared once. CDR3 in amino acids: CASSPAGANVLTF. The CDR3, as DNA: TGTGCCAGCAGCCCCGCTGGGGCCAACGTCCTGACTTTC. The rearrangement joins TRBV6-6 to TRBJ2-6; D unclear. The CDR3 has 13 amino acids. Germline loops: CDR1 MNHNY, CDR2 SVGAGI (reference sequence). Trimming shortened V by 6 bases and J by 2 bases, and 5 bases separated the two germline ends.

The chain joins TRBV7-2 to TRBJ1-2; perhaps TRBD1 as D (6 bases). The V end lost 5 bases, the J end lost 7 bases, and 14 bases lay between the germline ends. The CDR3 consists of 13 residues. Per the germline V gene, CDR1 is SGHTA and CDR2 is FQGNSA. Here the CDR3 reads CASSPKAGAGYTF. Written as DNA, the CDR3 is TGTGCCAGCAGCCCTAAGGCAGGGGCTGGCTACACCTTC.

The CDR3 protein is CASSTWDRADNQPQHF. DNA for the CDR3: TGTGCCAGCAGCACCTGGGACAGGGCTGACAATCAGCCCCAGCATTTT. This rearrangement joins TRBV21-1 to TRBJ1-5; no DNA check was done on the table's D call, TRBD1. TRBV21-1 is a listed pseudogene. CDR3 size: 16 residues.

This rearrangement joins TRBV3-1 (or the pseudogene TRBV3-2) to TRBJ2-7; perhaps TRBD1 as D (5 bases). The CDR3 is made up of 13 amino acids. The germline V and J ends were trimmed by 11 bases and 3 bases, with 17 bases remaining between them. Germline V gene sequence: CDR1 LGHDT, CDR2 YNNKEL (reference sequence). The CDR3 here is CAGRQSTVYEQYF. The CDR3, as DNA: TGTGCCGGTCGACAGTCAACTGTCTACGAGCAGTACTTC.

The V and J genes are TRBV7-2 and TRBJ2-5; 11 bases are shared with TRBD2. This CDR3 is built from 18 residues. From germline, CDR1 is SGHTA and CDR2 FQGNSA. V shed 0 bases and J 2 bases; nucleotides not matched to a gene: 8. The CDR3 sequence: CASSLAVLAGGGQETQYF. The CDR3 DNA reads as TGTGCCAGCAGCTTAGCCGTCCTAGCGGGAGGTGGTCAAGAGACCCAGTACTTC.

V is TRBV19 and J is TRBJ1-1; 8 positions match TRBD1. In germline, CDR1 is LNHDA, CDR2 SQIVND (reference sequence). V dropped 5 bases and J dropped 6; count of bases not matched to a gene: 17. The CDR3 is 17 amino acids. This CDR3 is CASSPTHGQGRSAEAFF. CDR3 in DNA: TGTGCCAGTAGTCCGACCCACGGACAGGGACGGAGCGCTGAAGCTTTCTTT. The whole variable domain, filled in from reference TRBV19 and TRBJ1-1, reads DGGITQSPKYLFRKEGQNVTLSCEQNLNHDAMYWYRQDPGQGLRLIYYSQIVNDFQKGDIAEGYSVSREKKESFPLTVTSAQKNPTAFYLCASSPTHGQGRSAEAFFGQGTRLTVV.

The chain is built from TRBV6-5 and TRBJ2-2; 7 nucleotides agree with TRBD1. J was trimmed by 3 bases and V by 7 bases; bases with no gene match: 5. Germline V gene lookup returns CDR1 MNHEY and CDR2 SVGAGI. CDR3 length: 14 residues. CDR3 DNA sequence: TGTGCCAGCACCCGACAGGGAGACACCGGGGAGCTGTTTTTT. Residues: CASTRQGDTGELFF.

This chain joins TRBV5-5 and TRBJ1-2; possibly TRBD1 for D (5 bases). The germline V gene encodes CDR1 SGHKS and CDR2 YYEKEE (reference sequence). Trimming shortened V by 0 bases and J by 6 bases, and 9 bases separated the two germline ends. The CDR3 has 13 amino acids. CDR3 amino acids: CASSLGVGDGYTF. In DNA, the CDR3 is TGTGCCAGCAGCTTGGGGGTAGGGGATGGCTACACCTTC.

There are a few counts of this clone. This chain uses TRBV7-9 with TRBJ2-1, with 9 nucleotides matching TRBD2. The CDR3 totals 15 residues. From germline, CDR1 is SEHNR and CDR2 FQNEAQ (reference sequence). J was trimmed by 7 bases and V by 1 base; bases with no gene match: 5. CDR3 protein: CASSLGAGGPNEQFF. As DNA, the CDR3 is TGTGCCAGCAGCTTAGGCGCGGGAGGGCCTAATGAGCAGTTCTTC.

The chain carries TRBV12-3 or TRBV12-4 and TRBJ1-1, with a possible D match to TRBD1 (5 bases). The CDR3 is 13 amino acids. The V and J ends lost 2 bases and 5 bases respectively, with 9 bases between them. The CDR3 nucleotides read TGTGCCAGCAGTTTACAGGGAGGGACTGAAGCTTTCTTT. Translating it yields CASSLQGGTEAFF.

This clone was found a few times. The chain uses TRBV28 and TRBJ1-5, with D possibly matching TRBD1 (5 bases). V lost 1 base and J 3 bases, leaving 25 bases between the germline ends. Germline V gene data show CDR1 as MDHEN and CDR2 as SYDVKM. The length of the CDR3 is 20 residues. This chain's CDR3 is CASSLSLGAAYDFYNQPQHF. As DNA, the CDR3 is TGTGCCAGCAGTTTATCCTTAGGGGCCGCTTACGATTTTTACAATCAGCCCCAGCATTTT.

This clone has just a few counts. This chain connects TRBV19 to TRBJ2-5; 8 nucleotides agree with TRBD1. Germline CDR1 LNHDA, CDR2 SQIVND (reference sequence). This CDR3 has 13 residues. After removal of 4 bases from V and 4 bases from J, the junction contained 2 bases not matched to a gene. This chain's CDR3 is CASSTTGGETQYF. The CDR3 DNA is TGTGCCAGTAGTACAACAGGGGGAGAGACCCAGTACTTC.

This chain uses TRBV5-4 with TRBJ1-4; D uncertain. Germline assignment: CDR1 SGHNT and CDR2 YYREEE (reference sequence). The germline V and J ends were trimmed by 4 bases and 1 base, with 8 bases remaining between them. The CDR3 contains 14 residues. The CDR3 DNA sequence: TGTGCCAGCAGCCCGGGTGGAACTAATGAAAAACTGTTTTTT. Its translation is CASSPGGTNEKLFF.

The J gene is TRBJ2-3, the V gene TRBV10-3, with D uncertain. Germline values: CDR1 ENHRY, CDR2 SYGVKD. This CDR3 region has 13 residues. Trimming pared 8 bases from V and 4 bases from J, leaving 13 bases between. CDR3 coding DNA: TGTGCCATCGCTTCCGAGGAATCAGATACGCAGTATTTT. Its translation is CAIASEESDTQYF.

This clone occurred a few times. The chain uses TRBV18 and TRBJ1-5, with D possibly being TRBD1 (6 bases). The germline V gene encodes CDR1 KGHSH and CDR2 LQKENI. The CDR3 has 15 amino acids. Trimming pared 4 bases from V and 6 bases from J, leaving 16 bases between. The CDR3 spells CASSQGLGAGQPQHF. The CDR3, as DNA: TGTGCCAGCTCACAGGGTCTGGGGGCCGGTCAGCCCCAGCATTTT.

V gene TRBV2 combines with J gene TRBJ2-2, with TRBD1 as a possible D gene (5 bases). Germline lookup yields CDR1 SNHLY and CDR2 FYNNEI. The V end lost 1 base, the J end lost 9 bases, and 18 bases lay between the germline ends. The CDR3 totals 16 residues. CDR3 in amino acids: CASSEGRFGSGWELFF. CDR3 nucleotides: TGTGCCAGCAGTGAAGGGCGTTTTGGGTCAGGGTGGGAGCTGTTTTTT. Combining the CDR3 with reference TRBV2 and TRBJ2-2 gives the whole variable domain EPEVTQTPSHQVTQMGQEVILRCVPISNHLYFYWYRQILGQKVEFLVSFYNNEISEKSEIFDDQFSVERPDGSNFTLKIRSTKLEDSAMYFCASSEGRFGSGWELFFGEGSRLTVL.

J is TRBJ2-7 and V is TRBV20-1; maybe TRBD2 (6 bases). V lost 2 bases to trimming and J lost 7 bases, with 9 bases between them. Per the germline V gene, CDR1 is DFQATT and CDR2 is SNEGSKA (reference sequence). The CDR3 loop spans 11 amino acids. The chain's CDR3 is CSARPGGEQYF. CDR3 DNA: TGCAGTGCTAGACCTGGGGGGGAGCAGTACTTC.

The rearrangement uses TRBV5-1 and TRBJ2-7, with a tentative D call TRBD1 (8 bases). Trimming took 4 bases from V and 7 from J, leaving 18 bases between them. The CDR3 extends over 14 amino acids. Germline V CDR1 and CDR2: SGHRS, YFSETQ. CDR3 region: CASSARGQGGEQYF. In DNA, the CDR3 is TGCGCCAGCAGCGCGAGAGGACAGGGAGGGGAGCAGTACTTC. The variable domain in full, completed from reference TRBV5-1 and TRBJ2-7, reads KAGVTQTPRYLIKTRGQQVTLSCSPISGHRSVSWYQQTPGQGLQFLFEYFSETQRNKGNFPGRFSGRQFSNSRSEMNVSTLELGDSALYLCASSARGQGGEQYFGPGTRLTVT.

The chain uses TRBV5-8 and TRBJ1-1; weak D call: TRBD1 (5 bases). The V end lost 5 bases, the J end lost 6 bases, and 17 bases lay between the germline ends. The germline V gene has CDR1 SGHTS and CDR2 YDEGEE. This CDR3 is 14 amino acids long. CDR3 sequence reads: CASSFTGPWAEAFF. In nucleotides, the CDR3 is TGTGCCAGCAGTTTCACAGGTCCGTGGGCTGAAGCTTTCTTT.

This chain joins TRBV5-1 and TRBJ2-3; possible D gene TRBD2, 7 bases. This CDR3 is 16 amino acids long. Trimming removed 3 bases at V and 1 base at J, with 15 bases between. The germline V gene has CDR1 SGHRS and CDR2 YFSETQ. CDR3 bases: TGCGCCAGCAGCTCGGGGGGCCGGAGTGGCACAGATACGCAGTATTTT. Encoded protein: CASSSGGRSGTDTQYF.

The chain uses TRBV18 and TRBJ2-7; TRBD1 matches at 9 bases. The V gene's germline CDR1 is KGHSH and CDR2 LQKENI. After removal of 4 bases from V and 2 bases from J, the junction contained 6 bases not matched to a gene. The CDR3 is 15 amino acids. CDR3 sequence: CASSRPGQGTYEQYF. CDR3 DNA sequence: TGTGCCAGCTCACGTCCGGGACAGGGAACCTACGAGCAGTACTTC.

Here the CDR3 reads CASSSSGTSGRAVDTQYF. CDR3 bases: TGTGCCAGCAGTTCCTCCGGGACTAGCGGGAGGGCCGTAGATACGCAGTATTTT. The chain uses TRBV28 and TRBJ2-3; 16 nucleotides match TRBD2. Germline V gene data show CDR1 as MDHEN and CDR2 as SYDVKM. V gave up 4 bases and J gave up 5 bases; unmatched junction bases: 9. The CDR3 has 18 amino acids. The full variable domain, in which reference TRBV28 and TRBJ2-3 provide the parts outside the CDR3, is DVKVTQSSRYLVKRTGEKVFLECVQDMDHENMFWYRQDPGLGLRLIYFSYDVKMKEKGDIPEGYSVSREKKERFSLILESASTNQTSMYLCASSSSGTSGRAVDTQYFGPGTRLTVL.

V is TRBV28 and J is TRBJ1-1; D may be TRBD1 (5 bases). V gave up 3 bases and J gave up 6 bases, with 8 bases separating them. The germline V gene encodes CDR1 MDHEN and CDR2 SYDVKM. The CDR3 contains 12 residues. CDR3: CASSLGGSEAFF. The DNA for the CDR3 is TGTGCCAGCAGTTTGGGGGGGTCTGAAGCTTTCTTT.

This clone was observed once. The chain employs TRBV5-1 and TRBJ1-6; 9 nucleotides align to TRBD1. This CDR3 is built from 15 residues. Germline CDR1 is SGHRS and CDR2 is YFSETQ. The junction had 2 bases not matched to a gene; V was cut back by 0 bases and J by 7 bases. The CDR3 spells CASSLGDRENSPLHF. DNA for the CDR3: TGCGCCAGCAGCTTGGGGGACAGGGAAAATTCACCCCTCCACTTT.

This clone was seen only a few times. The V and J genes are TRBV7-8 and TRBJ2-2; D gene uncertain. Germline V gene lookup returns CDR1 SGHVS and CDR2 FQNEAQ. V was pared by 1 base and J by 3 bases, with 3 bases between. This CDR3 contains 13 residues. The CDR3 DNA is TGTGCCAGCAGCTTAGTCGACACCGGGGAGCTGTTTTTT. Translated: CASSLVDTGELFF.

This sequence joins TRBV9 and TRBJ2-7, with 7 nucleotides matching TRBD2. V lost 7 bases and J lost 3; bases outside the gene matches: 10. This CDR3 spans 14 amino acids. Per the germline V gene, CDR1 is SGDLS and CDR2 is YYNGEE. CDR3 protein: CASAPGLLYYEQYF. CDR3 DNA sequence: TGTGCCAGCGCCCCGGGACTACTCTACTACGAGCAGTACTTC. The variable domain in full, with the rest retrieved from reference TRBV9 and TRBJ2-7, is DSGVTQTPKHLITATGQRVTLRCSPRSGDLSVYWYQQSLDQGLQFLIQYYNGEERAKGNILERFSAQQFPDLHSELNLSSLELGDSALYFCASAPGLLYYEQYFGPGTRLTVT.

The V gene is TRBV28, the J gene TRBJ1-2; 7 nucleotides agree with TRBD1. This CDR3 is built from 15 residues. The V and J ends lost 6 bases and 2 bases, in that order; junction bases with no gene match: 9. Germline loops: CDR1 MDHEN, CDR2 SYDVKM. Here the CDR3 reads CASRGPGQTNYGYTF. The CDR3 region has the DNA TGTGCCAGCAGGGGTCCGGGACAGACCAACTATGGCTACACCTTC.

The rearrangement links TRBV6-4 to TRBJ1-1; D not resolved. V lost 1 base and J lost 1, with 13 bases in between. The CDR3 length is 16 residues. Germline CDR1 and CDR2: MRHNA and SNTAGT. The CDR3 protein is CASSDYCELPNTEAFF. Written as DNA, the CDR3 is TGTGCCAGCAGTGACTACTGCGAGCTTCCGAACACTGAAGCTTTCTTT.